Presented here are 10 T cell receptor beta chains from one specimen sequenced in a study of shared clonotypes between healthy human individuals. Measured with immunoSEQ multiplex PCR; TCRdb has only the in-frame clones, and not every one. The repertoire holds 2 million to 2.5 million clones, with around 93% as singletons. The specimen sequenced was naive CD4+ T cells from PBMCs. The sample's subset: CD45RA+ positively selected. These receptors all come from a man younger than 35 in good health. Some clones in this sample may be carry-over from other donors' samples.

The rearrangement links TRBV10-3 to TRBJ1-2; possible D gene TRBD1, 6 bases. V gave up 6 bases and J gave up 6 bases, with 11 bases separating them. From germline, CDR1 is ENHRY and CDR2 SYGVKD. There are 12 residues in the CDR3. The CDR3 sequence is CAIRADSNGYTF. In DNA form, the CDR3 reads TGTGCCATCAGGGCGGACAGTAATGGCTACACCTTC.

The CDR3 loop is CASSLEDRARGYTF. The CDR3, as DNA: TGCGCCAGCAGCTTGGAGGACAGGGCGAGAGGCTACACCTTC. The chain uses TRBV5-1 and TRBJ1-2; 8 bases are a match to TRBD1. Germline V gene lookup returns CDR1 SGHRS and CDR2 YFSETQ. V shed 0 bases and J 8 bases; nucleotides not matched to a gene: 6. This CDR3 spans 14 amino acids.

J is TRBJ1-2 and V is TRBV2; the D is unclear. Looked up from germline, CDR1 is SNHLY and CDR2 is FYNNEI. V lost 3 bases, J lost 7 bases, and 12 bases lay in between. The CDR3 totals 13 residues. CDR3 amino acids: CASSDVPGSGYTF. In nucleotides, the CDR3 is TGTGCCAGCAGTGATGTTCCCGGGAGTGGCTACACCTTC.

This clone was detected only a few times. Other DNA sequences in the same sample also yield this CDR3. The DNA of the CDR3 is TGTGCCAGCAGCTTAGACAGCACAGATACGCAGTATTTT. It yields the protein CASSLDSTDTQYF. This chain joins TRBV11-2 and TRBJ2-3; D is uncertain. V was trimmed by 0 bases and J by 0 bases, leaving 1 base between them. CDR1 is SGHAT and CDR2 is FQNNGV in the germline V gene. This CDR3 has 13 amino acids.

V usage is TRBV2 and J usage is TRBJ2-2; D could derive from TRBD1 or TRBD2 (5 bases each). Trimming took off 4 bases at V and 7 bases at J, with 10 bases between the two ends. Germline loops: CDR1 SNHLY, CDR2 FYNNEI. The CDR3 length is 13 residues. CDR3 sequence: CASSGGRNGELFF. The CDR3 DNA reads as TGTGCCAGCAGTGGGGGACGTAACGGGGAGCTGTTTTTT.

The chain employs TRBV5-5 and TRBJ2-5; 9 bases map to TRBD1. The CDR3 sequence is 15 residues long. Per the germline V gene, CDR1 is SGHKS and CDR2 is YYEKEE (reference sequence). After removal of 0 bases from V and 5 bases from J, the junction contained 5 bases not matched to a gene. The CDR3 DNA reads as TGTGCCAGCAGCTTGGCCTCAGACAGGGGGGAGACCCAGTACTTC. This translates into CASSLASDRGETQYF.

The CDR3 DNA follows: TGTGCCAGCAGCCAAGAGTACGACGGGGGAAACACCATATATTTT. This gives the protein CASSQEYDGGNTIYF. This chain links TRBV4-2 with TRBJ1-3, with D unclear. The V gene lost 0 bases and the J gene lost 4 bases, with 10 bases spanning the gap. CDR1 and CDR2 (germline): LGHNA, YNFKEQ. The CDR3 loop spans 15 amino acids.

The genes are TRBV28 and TRBJ1-1; no clear D. The V end was cut by 6 bases, the J end by 5 bases, with 16 bases between. Germline CDR1 MDHEN, CDR2 SYDVKM. This CDR3 comprises 14 residues. The CDR3 reads CASSVTALGTEAFF. CDR3 sequence (DNA): TGTGCCAGCAGCGTCACAGCCTTAGGGACTGAAGCTTTCTTT.

This clone was detected a few times. The chain combines TRBV18 with TRBJ1-4; D ambiguous. The germline V gene has CDR1 KGHSH and CDR2 LQKENI. Deletions cut 1 base from V and 2 bases from J, with 5 bases between. This CDR3 spans 14 amino acids. CDR3 loop: CASSPQVTNEKLFF. The CDR3 DNA reads as TGTGCCAGCTCACCACAGGTGACTAATGAAAAACTGTTTTTT.

This clone was seen a few times. This specimen includes other DNA sequences encoding the same CDR3. The chain couples TRBV19 to TRBJ1-1; 8 bases align to TRBD1. The length of the CDR3 is 15 residues. Germline V gives CDR1 LNHDA, CDR2 SQIVND (reference sequence). J lost 0 bases, V lost 3 bases, and 3 bases had no gene match. The CDR3 nucleotides are TGTGCCAGTAGTATCCTCAGGGGGCTGAACACTGAAGCTTTCTTT. Its translation is CASSILRGLNTEAFF.